The clone carrying this TCR beta chain was detected a few times. Its antigen remains unknown. The sample belongs to a study of cytomegalovirus exposure and HLA in healthy donors. Vbeta (60) and Jbeta (13) primers were used in the PCR. In the authors' workflow: Later, an analysis found roughly 80 million unique TCR beta chains, and roughly 10 million of these were shared. Some clones are missing from TCRdb's copy, which holds only in-frame ones; the method was immunoSEQ multiplex PCR. The V and J calls and clone size were taken over from that table, and D and trimming were inferred from the DNA. The table has about 200,000 clones, 75% to 90% seen once. CDR1 and CDR2 from the germline V gene are SNHLY and FYNNEI. Between the trimmed V and J ends, which lost 6 bases and 3 bases, there was a span of 9 bases. The CDR3 is made up of 12 amino acids. Study conclusions and caveats: Many donors shared some public TCRs, even though most TCR sequences were rare. Certain indistinguishable V segments, among them TRBV6-2 and TRBV6-3, were excluded.

Source material: PBMCs. The chain combines TRBV2 with TRBJ2-7; D might be TRBD1 (5 bases). The TCR sequence derives from a woman aged 45-65 years in good health and CMV-seropositive. The CDR3 nucleotides are TGTGCCAGCAGGCCAGGGTTCTACGAGCAGTACTTC. Encoded protein: CASRPGFYEQYF.